This T cell receptor (beta chain) was identified in a study of T-cell reconstitution after alpha-beta-depleted transplantation in children. Preparation of the TCRbeta library used unique molecular identifiers. MiXCR was run by TCRdb on the PCR reads, yielding one entry per CDR3 protein. This table has some 400,000 distinct CDR3 sequences, about 20% appearing once. The sequences come from PBMCs from the stem cell graft donor, collected from the stem cell graft. The receptor was isolated from a human donor who donated a stem cell graft to a child with acute myeloid leukemia.

The DNA for the CDR3 is TGTGCCAGCAGCCTGACAGGGGCCAGCAATCAGCCCCAGCATTTT. Protein product: CASSLTGASNQPQHF. V usage is TRBV6-2 or TRBV6-3 and J usage is TRBJ1-5; TRBD1 matches 8 bases. CDR1 and CDR2 (germline): MNHEY, SVGEGT. Trimming at V came to 6 bases and at J to 1 base, leaving 5 bases not matched to a gene. CDR3 size: 15 residues.